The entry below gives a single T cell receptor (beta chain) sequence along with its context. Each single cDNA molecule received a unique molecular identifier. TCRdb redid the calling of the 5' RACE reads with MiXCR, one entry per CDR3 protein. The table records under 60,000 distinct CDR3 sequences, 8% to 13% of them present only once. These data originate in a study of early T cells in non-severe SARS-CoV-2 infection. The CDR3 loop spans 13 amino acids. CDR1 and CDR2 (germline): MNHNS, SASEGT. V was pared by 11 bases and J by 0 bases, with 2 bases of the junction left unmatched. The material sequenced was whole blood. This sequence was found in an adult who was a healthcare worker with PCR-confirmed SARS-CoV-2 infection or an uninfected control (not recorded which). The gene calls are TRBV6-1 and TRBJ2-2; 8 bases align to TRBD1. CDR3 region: CAAGGPNTGELFF. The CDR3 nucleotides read TGTGCCGCAGGGGGCCCGAACACCGGGGAGCTGTTTTTT.